A selection of T cell receptor beta chains follows, all from one sample in a study of blood T cell repertoires in COVID-19. Generated by immunoSEQ multiplex PCR, the TCRdb table keeps only in-frame clones and is missing some. In the table there are approximately 300,000 clones, more than 90% of which are singletons. Input material: PBMCs or T cells enriched from blood (not recorded which). These receptors were taken from a man aged 55-75 years who had recovered from COVID-19. CDR3s include the opening cysteine and the closing phenylalanine or tryptophan. The D gene is left open where the match is weak. Size values are once, few and many counts, or a class for expanded clones, and some rows have none.

j_call clone_size d_call v_call cdr3_aa cdr3_nt
TRBJ2-1 NA TRBD2 TRBV19 CASKPSRASGGAYNEQFF TGTGCCAGTAAGCCCTCTCGGGCTAGCGGGGGGGCCTACAATGAGCAGTTCTTC
TRBJ2-5 NA TRBD2 TRBV18 CASGGLAQETQYF TGTGCCAGCGGTGGACTAGCGCAAGAGACCCAGTACTTC
TRBJ1-1 NA TRBD1 TRBV11-2 CASSGYRGRFSEAFF TGTGCCAGCAGCGGATACAGGGGGCGCTTCTCTGAAGCTTTCTTT
TRBJ2-1 NA TRBD2 TRBV7-6 CASSSRTSGSLGEQFF TGTGCCAGCAGCTCACGGACTAGCGGGTCTCTTGGGGAGCAGTTCTTC
TRBJ1-6 NA NA TRBV7-2 CASSLTSGFNSPLHF TGTGCCAGCAGCTTGACCTCGGGGTTTAATTCACCCCTCCACTTT
TRBJ1-1 once NA TRBV7-8 CASSTGTHFGTEAFF TGTGCCAGCAGCACTGGGACACACTTCGGCACTGAAGCTTTCTTT
TRBJ2-3 NA TRBD2 TRBV5-5 CASSFYGRDTDTQYF TGTGCCAGCAGCTTCTACGGGAGGGACACAGATACGCAGTATTTT
TRBJ2-1 NA TRBD2 TRBV24-1 CATSRTSGFNEQFF TGTGCCACCAGTAGAACTAGCGGGTTCAATGAGCAGTTCTTC
TRBJ1-5 NA NA TRBV4-1 CASSQEGHFNQPQHF TGCGCCAGCAGCCAAGAGGGACATTTCAATCAGCCCCAGCATTTT
TRBJ2-1 NA NA TRBV10-3 CAISTFGVLNNEQFF TGTGCCATCTCCACCTTCGGGGTCCTGAACAATGAGCAGTTCTTC
TRBJ2-2 NA TRBD2 TRBV5-4 CASSRSGAITGELFF TGTGCCAGCAGTCGTAGCGGGGCGATCACCGGGGAGCTGTTTTTT
TRBJ1-3 once NA TRBV29-1 CSVAAGNTIYF TGCAGCGTAGCGGCCGGAAACACCATATATTTT
TRBJ1-2 NA NA TRBV14 CASSQAGYGYTF TGTGCCAGCAGCCAAGCCGGCTATGGCTACACCTTC
TRBJ2-3 NA NA TRBV6-5 CASSYSSRGKGAQYF TGTGCCAGCAGTTACTCGAGCCGGGGAAAAGGTGCGCAGTATTTT
TRBJ1-3 NA TRBD1 TRBV7-3 CASSLTGGGNTIYF TGTGCCAGCAGCTTGACAGGGGGTGGAAACACCATATATTTT
TRBJ2-5 NA NA TRBV5-6 CASGHYGGETQYF TGTGCCAGCGGCCACTACGGGGGAGAGACCCAGTACTTC
TRBJ2-7 once NA TRBV11-2 CASSQGFSYEQYF TGTGCCAGCAGCCAGGGATTCTCCTACGAGCAGTACTTC
TRBJ2-7 NA TRBD1 TRBV5-4 CASSRRTGEAYEQYF TGTGCCAGCAGCCGCCGGACAGGGGAAGCCTACGAGCAGTACTTC
TRBJ2-7 NA NA TRBV7-9 CASSSVSYEQYF TGTGCCAGCAGCTCGGTGTCCTACGAGCAGTACTTC
TRBJ1-5 NA TRBD1 TRBV5-6 CASSLYRGPGQPQHF TGTGCCAGCAGCTTGTACAGGGGGCCCGGTCAGCCCCAGCATTTT
TRBJ1-2 NA NA TRBV18 CASSQGQDSGYTF TGTGCCAGCTCCCAAGGACAAGACTCTGGCTACACCTTC
TRBJ2-2 NA NA TRBV4-2 CASSQDSLALNTGELFF TGTGCCAGCAGCCAAGACTCCCTAGCGCTGAACACCGGGGAGCTGTTTTTT
TRBJ1-5 few TRBD1 TRBV2 CASGQDSNQPQHF TGTGCCAGCGGACAGGATAGCAATCAGCCCCAGCATTTT
TRBJ1-3 NA NA TRBV6-5 CASSPHLSGNTIYF TGTGCCAGCAGTCCACACCTCTCTGGAAACACCATATATTTT
TRBJ1-6 NA NA TRBV5-1 CASSLDRSSSPLHF TGCGCCAGCAGCTTGGACAGGTCTTCATCACCCCTCCACTTT
TRBJ2-5 NA NA TRBV29-1 CSLGGGRGETQYF TGCAGCCTTGGGGGGGGGCGGGGAGAGACCCAGTACTTC
TRBJ1-6 NA TRBD1 TRBV6-5 CASSRTGQENSPLHF TGTGCCAGCAGCCGAACGGGACAGGAAAATTCACCCCTCCACTTT
TRBJ1-4 NA NA TRBV20-1 CSASPGGEALRGKLFF TGCAGTGCTAGTCCGGGTGGGGAGGCCCTCCGGGGAAAACTGTTTTTT
TRBJ2-3 once TRBD2 TRBV5-1 CASSLETSGRESTQYF TGCGCCAGCAGCTTGGAGACTAGCGGGAGGGAAAGTACGCAGTATTTT
TRBJ2-5 NA NA TRBV4-2 CASSQVNGMETQYF TGTGCCAGCAGCCAAGTTAACGGGATGGAGACCCAGTACTTC
TRBJ1-2 NA TRBD1 TRBV27 CASSLSGTGGSYTF TGTGCCAGCAGTTTATCAGGGACAGGGGGCAGCTACACCTTC
TRBJ2-2 NA NA TRBV19 CASIVDYRNTGELFF TGTGCCAGTATCGTGGACTACCGGAACACCGGGGAGCTGTTTTTT
TRBJ1-1 NA NA TRBV4-1 CASSRTEDLNTEAFF TGCGCCAGCAGCCGGACAGAAGATTTGAACACTGAAGCTTTCTTT
TRBJ2-1 NA TRBD2 TRBV19 CASSIRLLAESYNEQFF TGTGCCAGTAGTATCAGACTACTAGCGGAATCCTACAATGAGCAGTTCTTC
TRBJ2-3 NA NA TRBV7-3 CASSRGLDTQYF TGTGCCAGCAGCCGAGGACTCGATACGCAGTATTTT
TRBJ1-2 once NA TRBV20-1 CSARSIYGYTF TGCAGTGCCCGCAGTATCTATGGCTACACCTTC
TRBJ1-4 NA NA TRBV4-2 CASSQGSQVQNSNEKLFF TGTGCCAGCAGCCAAGGGTCCCAAGTCCAGAATTCGAATGAAAAACTGTTTTTT
TRBJ2-1 NA NA TRBV20-1 CSASTTGVGYEQFF TGCAGTGCTAGTACTACGGGAGTAGGGTATGAGCAGTTCTTC
TRBJ2-5 NA TRBD2 TRBV5-6 CASSPVAGGQETQYF TGTGCCAGCAGCCCCGTGGCGGGGGGGCAAGAGACCCAGTACTTC
TRBJ2-7 NA TRBD1 TRBV7-9 CASGQGVPYEQYF TGTGCCAGTGGACAGGGAGTCCCCTACGAGCAGTACTTC
TRBJ1-6 NA NA TRBV12-5 CASGLVPGPLHF TGTGCTAGTGGTTTGGTTCCGGGGCCCCTCCACTTT
TRBJ2-2 NA TRBD2 TRBV7-3 CASREASSTGELFF TGTGCCAGCCGGGAGGCTTCGAGCACCGGGGAGCTGTTTTTT
TRBJ1-2 NA TRBD1 TRBV5-1 CASSSKDRDVYGYTF TGCGCCAGCAGCTCCAAGGACAGGGACGTCTATGGCTACACCTTC
TRBJ2-7 NA NA TRBV2 CASSSPGQSYEQYF TGTGCCAGCAGCAGTCCGGGACAATCCTACGAGCAGTACTTC
TRBJ2-3 NA TRBD2 TRBV25-1 CASSESGGSTPDTQYF TGTGCCAGCAGTGAATCAGGCGGGAGTACCCCCGATACGCAGTATTTT
TRBJ2-3 once NA TRBV7-9 CASSLRGADTQYF TGTGCCAGCAGCTTAAGAGGCGCAGATACGCAGTATTTT
TRBJ1-2 NA NA TRBV6-6 CASGGVGYTF TGTGCCAGCGGCGGAGTTGGCTACACCTTC
TRBJ2-2 NA TRBD1 TRBV7-6 CASSLEGQGGGELFF TGTGCCAGCAGCTTAGAAGGACAGGGAGGCGGGGAGCTGTTTTTT
TRBJ2-2 NA TRBD2 TRBV5-1 CASSNGLAGGTGELFF TGCGCCAGCAGCAATGGACTAGCGGGAGGAACCGGGGAGCTGTTTTTT
TRBJ1-2 NA TRBD1 TRBV29-1 CSVAQTGFFGYTF TGCAGCGTCGCCCAGACAGGGTTTTTCGGCTACACCTTC
TRBJ2-5 NA TRBD2 TRBV7-9 CASSPREAGDQETQYF TGTGCCAGCAGCCCCCGGGAAGCGGGGGACCAAGAGACCCAGTACTTC
TRBJ1-6 NA TRBD1 TRBV19 CASTPRGGLSPLHF TGTGCCAGTACTCCTCGAGGGGGCCTTTCACCCCTCCACTTT
TRBJ1-2 NA TRBD1 TRBV4-2 CASSQDGTGTGYTF TGTGCCAGCAGCCAAGATGGGACAGGGACCGGCTACACCTTC
TRBJ2-5 NA NA TRBV13 CASSLLHRNQETQYF TGTGCCAGCAGCTTACTTCACAGGAACCAAGAGACCCAGTACTTC